This entry describes one T cell receptor beta chain. This CDR3 is built from 15 residues. The germline V gene has CDR1 DFQATT and CDR2 SNEGSKA (reference sequence). V was clipped by 3 bases and J by 3 bases, with 12 bases between them. The sample comes from a study of blood T cell repertoires in COVID-19. Whole-study context: The analysed material was cDNA or gDNA that came from T cells, B-cell-depleted T cells, or PBMCs.

Profiled with immunoSEQ multiplex PCR; TCRdb holds only in-frame clones, not every one. Of roughly 68,000 clones in the sample, 88% were seen once. Sequenced: peripheral blood. The clonotype was recovered from a human donor in a cohort sampled during active COVID-19. The chain carries TRBV20-1 and TRBJ2-6, with D perhaps TRBD1 (6 bases). DNA of the CDR3: TGCAGTGCTAGTAGGCAGGGGATTGGGGCCAACGTCCTGACTTTC. It encodes CSASRQGIGANVLTF.